The following is a T cell receptor beta chain sequence with its context. The sample is drawn from a study of immune evolution from preneoplasia to lung adenocarcinoma. Only in-frame clones appear in the TCRdb table, and some are missing; sequencing was by immunoSEQ multiplex PCR. The data show 5,000 to 8,000 clones, over 75% seen once. V lost 2 bases and J lost 0, with 17 bases in between. The germline gives CDR1 SGHTA, CDR2 FQGTGA. The length of the CDR3 is 18 residues. The sample consisted of FFPE minimally invasive lung adenocarcinoma tissue. The J gene is TRBJ2-1, the V gene TRBV7-3; D may be TRBD2 (7 bases). The receptor was derived from a person aged 55-80 years with lung adenocarcinoma. DNA for the CDR3: TGTGCCAGCAGCTTAGAGGGGGGGTACAGGGTCTCCTACAATGAGCAGTTCTTC. Its translation: CASSLEGGYRVSYNEQFF.